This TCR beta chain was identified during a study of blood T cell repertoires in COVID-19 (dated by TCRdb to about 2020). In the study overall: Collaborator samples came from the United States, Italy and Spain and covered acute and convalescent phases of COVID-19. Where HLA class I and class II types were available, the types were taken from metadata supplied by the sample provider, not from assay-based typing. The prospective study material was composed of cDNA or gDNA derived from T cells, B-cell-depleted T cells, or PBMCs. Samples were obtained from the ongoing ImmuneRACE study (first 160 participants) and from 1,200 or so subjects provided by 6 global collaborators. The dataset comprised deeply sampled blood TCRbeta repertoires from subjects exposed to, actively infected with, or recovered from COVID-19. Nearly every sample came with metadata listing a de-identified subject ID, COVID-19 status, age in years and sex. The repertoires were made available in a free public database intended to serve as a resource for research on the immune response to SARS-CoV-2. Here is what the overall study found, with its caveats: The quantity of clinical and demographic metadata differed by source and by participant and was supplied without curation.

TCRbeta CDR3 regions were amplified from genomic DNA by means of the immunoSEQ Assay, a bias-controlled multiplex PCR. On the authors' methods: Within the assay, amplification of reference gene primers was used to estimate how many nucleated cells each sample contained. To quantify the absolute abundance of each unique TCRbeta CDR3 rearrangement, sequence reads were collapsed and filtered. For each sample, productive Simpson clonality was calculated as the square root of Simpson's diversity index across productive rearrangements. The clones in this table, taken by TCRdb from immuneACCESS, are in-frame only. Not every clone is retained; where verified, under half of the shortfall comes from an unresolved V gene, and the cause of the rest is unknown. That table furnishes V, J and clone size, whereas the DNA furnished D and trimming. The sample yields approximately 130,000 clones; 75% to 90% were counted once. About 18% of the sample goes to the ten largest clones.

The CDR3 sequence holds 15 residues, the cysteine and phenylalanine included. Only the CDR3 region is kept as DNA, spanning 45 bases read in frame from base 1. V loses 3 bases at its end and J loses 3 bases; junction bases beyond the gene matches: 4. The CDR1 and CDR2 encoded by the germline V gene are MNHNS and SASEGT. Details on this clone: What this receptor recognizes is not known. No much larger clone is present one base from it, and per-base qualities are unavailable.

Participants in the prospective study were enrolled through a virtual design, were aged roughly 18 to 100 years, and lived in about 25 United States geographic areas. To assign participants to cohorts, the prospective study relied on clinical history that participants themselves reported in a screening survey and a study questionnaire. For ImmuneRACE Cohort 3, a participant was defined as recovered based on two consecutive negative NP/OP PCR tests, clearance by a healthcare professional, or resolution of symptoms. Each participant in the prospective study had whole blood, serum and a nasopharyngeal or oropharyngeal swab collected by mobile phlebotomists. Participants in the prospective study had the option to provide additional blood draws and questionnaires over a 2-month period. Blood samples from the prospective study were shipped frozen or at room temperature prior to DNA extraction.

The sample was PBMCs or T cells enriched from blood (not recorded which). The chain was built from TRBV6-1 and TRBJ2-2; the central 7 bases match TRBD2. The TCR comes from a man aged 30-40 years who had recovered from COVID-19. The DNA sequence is TGTGCCAGCAGTGAGGTAGCGGGTTACACCGGGGAGCTGTTTTTT. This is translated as CASSEVAGYTGELFF.